The 2 T cell receptor beta chains below all came from one sample that was sequenced in a study of CD8+ T cells in alopecia areata. As the sequencing template, cDNA was produced by extracting RNA and reverse transcribing it. Assay: immunoSEQ multiplex PCR; the TCRdb copy retains only in-frame clones and omits some. Here the sample spans 200,000 to 250,000 clones, roughly two fifths being singletons. Treatment here: oral pan-JAK inhibitor, 5-10 mg twice daily. The starting material was CD4+ T cells sorted from blood, obtained between weeks 30 and 35, from a patient treated with tofacitinib. These receptors originate from a human donor with alopecia areata.

This clone was seen only a few times. V and J are TRBV7-9 and TRBJ2-3, with 9 bases aligning to TRBD2. The ends lost 4 bases at V and 1 base at J; junction bases unmatched: 12. Germline CDR1 SEHNR, CDR2 FQNEAQ (reference sequence). This CDR3 is 18 amino acids long. CDR3: CASSSAGGPGFGTDTQYF. CDR3 DNA: TGTGCCAGCAGCTCCGCGGGAGGGCCTGGTTTCGGCACAGATACGCAGTATTTT. Complete variable domain (other parts from reference TRBV7-9 and TRBJ2-3): DTGVSQNPRHKITKRGQNVTFRCDPISEHNRLYWYRQTLGQGPEFLTYFQNEAQLEKSRLLSDRFSAERPKGSFSTLEIQRTEQGDSAMYLCASSSAGGPGFGTDTQYFGPGTRLTVL.

In this sample, this clone turned up once. The chain links TRBV5-1 to TRBJ2-4; D not resolved. From germline, CDR1 is SGHRS and CDR2 YFSETQ. The CDR3 consists of 13 residues. The V and J ends lost 1 base and 3 bases respectively, with 5 bases between them. CDR3 nucleotides: TGCGCCAGCAGCTTGTCCAGCAAAAACATTCAGTACTTC. This encodes CASSLSSKNIQYF. Variable domain in full (rest from reference TRBV5-1 and TRBJ2-4): KAGVTQTPRYLIKTRGQQVTLSCSPISGHRSVSWYQQTPGQGLQFLFEYFSETQRNKGNFPGRFSGRQFSNSRSEMNVSTLELGDSALYLCASSLSSKNIQYFGAGTRLSVL.